What follows are 15 T cell receptor beta chains derived from one specimen sequenced in a study of blood T cell repertoires in COVID-19. Clones were read by immunoSEQ multiplex PCR, and TCRdb kept only the in-frame ones, dropping some. The sample shows more than 95,000 clones, roughly 80% of them seen only once. Sequencing was performed on peripheral blood. These receptors were obtained from a woman older than 75 with acute or convalescent COVID-19.

J is TRBJ2-2 and V is TRBV5-4, with 7 bases aligning to TRBD2. The CDR3 length is 16 residues. The V and J ends lost 4 bases and 3 bases, in that order; junction bases with no gene match: 9. Looked up from germline, CDR1 is SGHNT and CDR2 is YYREEE (reference sequence). CDR3: CASSPPGGGDTGELFF. CDR3 in DNA: TGTGCCAGCAGCCCCCCCGGGGGAGGGGACACCGGGGAGCTGTTTTTT.

The J gene is TRBJ1-5, the V gene TRBV7-2; D possibly corresponds to TRBD1 (5 bases). CDR3 length: 15 residues. Per the germline V gene, CDR1 is SGHTA and CDR2 is FQGNSA. The germline V and J ends were trimmed by 6 bases and 1 base, with 13 bases remaining between them. CDR3 protein: CASRGGGPSNQPQHF. DNA of the CDR3: TGTGCCAGCAGGGGGGGTGGGCCCAGCAATCAGCCCCAGCATTTT.

This clone was recorded once. V is TRBV10-2 and J is TRBJ2-2; D ambiguous. Germline V gene sequence: CDR1 WSHSY, CDR2 SAAADI. The CDR3 runs to 13 residues. The ends were cut back, 0 bases at V and 6 bases at J, with 5 bases in the middle. As DNA, the CDR3 is TGCGCCAGCAGTGAGTCACGGGCCGGGGAGCTGTTTTTT. Its protein product is CASSESRAGELFF.

The rearrangement joins TRBV6-6 to TRBJ2-1, with D hard to call. Germline lookup yields CDR1 MNHNY and CDR2 SVGAGI (reference sequence). V lost 5 bases, J lost 9 bases, and 11 bases lay in between. The CDR3 is made up of 12 amino acids. This chain's CDR3 is CASSQAATEQFF. The CDR3 DNA is TGTGCCAGCAGTCAGGCAGCGACTGAGCAGTTCTTC.

This chain joins TRBV7-9 and TRBJ2-1; 9 bases are shared with TRBD2. The CDR3 is 15 amino acids. Germline CDR1 is SEHNR and CDR2 is FQNEAQ (reference sequence). The J segment lost 9 bases and the V segment lost 2 bases, leaving 8 bases of the junction unmatched. The CDR3 region is CASSLRVAGASEQFF. In nucleotides, the CDR3 is TGTGCCAGCAGCTTAAGGGTAGCGGGAGCAAGTGAGCAGTTCTTC.

V usage is TRBV19 and J usage is TRBJ2-6; possibly TRBD2 for D (6 bases). CDR3 size: 14 residues. Deletions cut 7 bases from V and 3 bases from J, with 10 bases between. CDR1 and CDR2 (germline): LNHDA, SQIVND (reference sequence). The CDR3 sequence: CASKRAGGANVLTF. CDR3 DNA sequence: TGTGCCAGTAAGCGGGCTGGTGGGGCCAACGTCCTGACTTTC.

The rearrangement links TRBV6-5 to TRBJ2-5; D not resolved. With 0 bases removed from V and 7 bases from J, the gap between germline ends came to 6 bases. The CDR3 sequence is 12 residues long. CDR1 and CDR2 (germline): MNHEY, SVGAGI. CDR3 protein: CASSYSRGTQYF. In DNA, the CDR3 is TGTGCCAGCAGTTACTCCAGAGGGACCCAGTACTTC.

The genes are TRBV2 and TRBJ2-1; D might be TRBD2 (7 bases). Germline-derived CDR1 and CDR2 are SNHLY and FYNNEI. Trimming left V 10 bases short and J 12 bases short, with 16 bases between. The CDR3 sequence is 11 residues long. As DNA, the CDR3 is TGTGCCACATTCACAGGGAGGGGGCAGTTCTTC. Translated: CATFTGRGQFF.

CDR3 in amino acids: CASSARTAGNTEAFF. CDR3 in DNA: TGTGCCAGTAGTGCTCGGACAGCCGGGAACACTGAAGCTTTCTTT. V usage is TRBV19 and J usage is TRBJ1-1; a possible D gene is TRBD1 (6 bases). V lost 5 bases to trimming and J lost 1 base, with 14 bases between them. The CDR3 has 15 residues. Per the germline V gene, CDR1 is LNHDA and CDR2 is SQIVND (reference sequence).

V is TRBV11-2 and J is TRBJ2-7; tentatively, D is TRBD1 (6 bases). CDR3 size: 16 residues. The V end lost 5 bases, the J end lost 6 bases, and 23 bases lay between the germline ends. Germline assignment: CDR1 SGHAT and CDR2 FQNNGV. The CDR3 loop is CASSLRGSLLTSEQYF. The CDR3 DNA follows: TGTGCCAGCAGCCTCAGGGGCTCCCTCCTTACTAGCGAGCAGTACTTC.

The chain links TRBV21-1 to TRBJ2-5; the D call in the table, TRBD2, was not verified against the DNA. TRBV21-1 is an annotated pseudogene. This CDR3 comprises 15 residues. The DNA for the CDR3 is TGTGCCAGCAGCAAGGGGACTAGCGATCAAGAGACCCAGTACTTC. Translating gives CASSKGTSDQETQYF.

The chain links TRBV6-5 to TRBJ2-3; no reliable D call. Trimming left V 8 bases short and J 2 bases short, with 11 bases between. Germline V CDR1 and CDR2: MNHEY, SVGAGI. The CDR3 runs to 13 residues. CDR3 DNA sequence: TGTGCCAGCGCGGCGCATCACACAGATACGCAGTATTTT. Protein sequence: CASAAHHTDTQYF.

This rearrangement joins TRBV7-2 to TRBJ2-2; tentatively, D is TRBD2 (5 bases). This CDR3 spans 14 amino acids. Trimming shortened V by 5 bases and J by 8 bases, and 15 bases separated the two germline ends. Germline loops: CDR1 SGHTA, CDR2 FQGNSA. The CDR3 DNA follows: TGTGCCAGCAGCCCCGGGGAGCTCGGGGGGGAGCTGTTTTTT. Its translation: CASSPGELGGELFF.

The V and J genes are TRBV5-1 and TRBJ1-1; D not resolved. The CDR3 is made up of 13 amino acids. V lost 4 bases and J 1 base, leaving 8 bases between the germline ends. From germline, CDR1 is SGHRS and CDR2 YFSETQ. The CDR3 here is CASSPTQNTEAFF. In DNA, the CDR3 is TGCGCCAGCAGCCCGACACAGAACACTGAAGCTTTCTTT. Using reference TRBV5-1 and TRBJ1-1 for the parts outside the CDR3, the full variable domain is KAGVTQTPRYLIKTRGQQVTLSCSPISGHRSVSWYQQTPGQGLQFLFEYFSETQRNKGNFPGRFSGRQFSNSRSEMNVSTLELGDSALYLCASSPTQNTEAFFGQGTRLTVV.

This chain uses TRBV27 with TRBJ2-3, with 11 bases identical to TRBD2. Looked up from germline, CDR1 is MNHEY and CDR2 is SMNVEV (reference sequence). V lost 1 base and J lost 5; bases outside the gene matches: 2. This CDR3 has 15 amino acids. The CDR3 protein is CASSLYGTSGDTQYF. CDR3 in DNA: TGTGCCAGCAGTTTATATGGGACTAGCGGAGATACGCAGTATTTT.